This T cell receptor (beta chain) was obtained from a study of B cell selection in AIRE deficiency (dated by TCRdb to between 2019 and 2020). Notes on the research overall: TCRbeta repertoires of sorted blood CD4+ conventional T cells and regulatory T cells were compared between AIRE-deficient patients and healthy controls. The TCR-sequenced cohort comprised five AIRE-deficient APECED patients and five healthy control donors. What the study reported, not specific to this receptor: Around a third of the Treg TCRbeta sequences shared among healthy donors were found in patient Tconv cells, which suggests that Treg-biased clones were diverted into the Tconv compartment. Among approximately 4,000 shared Treg TCRbeta sequences, less than 40% were found to be shared only among healthy donors and approximately 9.3% only among patients, suggesting that Treg selection is less efficient in the absence of AIRE. CDR3s were shorter in shared Treg sequences, reflecting a bias toward rearrangements that have few non-templated nucleotide insertions. Only TCRbeta chains were sequenced, and less than 45% of the Treg sequences shared among healthy donors were also detected in healthy Tconv cells, possibly owing to differing TCRalpha chains. Tconv and Treg cells from AIRE-deficient patients showed TCRBV gene usage, CDR3 length and TCR diversity similar to those of healthy donors.

V is pruned by 4 bases and J by 8 bases, leaving 9 bases of the junction without a gene match. The CDR3 starts with the cysteine, ends with the phenylalanine, and has 16 residues. CDR3 DNA only is kept here, 48 bases in frame from base 1. Taken from the germline V gene, the CDR1 and CDR2 loops are SGHRS and YFSETQ. With respect to this clone: Its antigen specificity is not known. Per-nucleotide qualities are absent, and no much larger clonotype sits a single base away.

TCRbeta chain sequencing was performed with the immunoSEQ platform. Concerning the study's data processing: When conventional T cell repertoires were pooled, 85,000 to 120,000 distinct in-frame TCRbeta sequences were obtained from patients and 13.4x10^4 from healthy donors. Treg TCRbeta sequences found in two or more individuals were classed as public, and these public Treg TCRbeta sequences were then looked for in Tconv repertoires. Differences between groups were assessed using Mann-Whitney U tests with Bonferroni-Dunn correction in GraphPad Prism 7.03. TCRdb took over this immuneACCESS table, retaining in-frame rearrangements with V and J assigned. Such tables are incomplete; in checked studies, under half of the missing clones stem from an unresolved V gene, and the remainder is unexplained. The D gene and trimming were derived from the DNA, and the V and J assignments and clone size from that table. The sample table records fewer than 30,000 clones; around 95% of these occur just once. The biggest ten clones account for 0.2% to 0.3% of the sample.

Conventional CD4 T cells were sorted as CD4+CD127+ cells. The control samples were obtained from healthy donors who were not related to the patients. A FACSAria flow cytometer was used to sort the Tconv and Treg cells intended for TCRbeta sequencing. The sorted cells were collected in 5-ml round-bottom polystyrene tubes, and the dry cell pellets were frozen at -80 degrees C prior to sequencing. The receptor chain draws on TRBV5-1 and TRBJ2-1; TRBD2 aligns with 13 central bases. The source is a human donor in good health. Material for sequencing was CD4+CD127+ conventional T cells sorted from PBMCs. The nucleotides read TGCGCCAGCAGCCCGGGACTAGCGGGACCGGGGGATGAGCAGTTCTTC. It is translated as CASSPGLAGPGDEQFF.